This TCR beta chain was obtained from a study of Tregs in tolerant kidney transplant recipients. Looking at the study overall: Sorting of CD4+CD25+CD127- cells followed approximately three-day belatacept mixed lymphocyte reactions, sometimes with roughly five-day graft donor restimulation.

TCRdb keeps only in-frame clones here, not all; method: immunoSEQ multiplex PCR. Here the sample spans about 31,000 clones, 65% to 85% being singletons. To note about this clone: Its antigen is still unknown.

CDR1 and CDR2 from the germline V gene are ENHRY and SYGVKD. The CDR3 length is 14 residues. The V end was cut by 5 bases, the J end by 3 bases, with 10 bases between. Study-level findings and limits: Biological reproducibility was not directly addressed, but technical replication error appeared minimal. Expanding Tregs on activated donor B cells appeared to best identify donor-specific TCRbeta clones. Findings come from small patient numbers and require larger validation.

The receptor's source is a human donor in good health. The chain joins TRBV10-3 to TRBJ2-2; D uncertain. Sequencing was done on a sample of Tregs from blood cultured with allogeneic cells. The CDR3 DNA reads TGTGCCATCAGTAAAGCAGGCGACACCGGGGAGCTGTTTTTT. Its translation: CAISKAGDTGELFF.